These T cell receptor beta chains were read from a single sample in a study of Ad26.COV2.S vaccination and SARS-CoV-2 variants. Only in-frame clones appear in the TCRdb table, and some are missing; sequencing was by immunoSEQ multiplex PCR. In the table there are about 410,000 clones, 92% of which are singletons. Sequencing was performed on peripheral blood, taken in a trial of Ad26.COV2.S vaccine versus placebo. Receptors were obtained from a person aged 18-65 years who received the Ad26.COV2.S COVID-19 vaccine or a placebo. The CDR3 runs from the conserved cysteine through the conserved F or W.

V	J	CDR3
TRBV5-1	TRBJ1-6	CASSLESRVSRNSPLHF
TRBV5-4	TRBJ2-4	CASSLTHSDIQYF
TRBV29-1	TRBJ1-2	CSVDGGVHGYTF
TRBV24-1	TRBJ2-1	CATSTLDSMGVNEQFF
TRBV7-2	TRBJ2-7	CASSFRTSGVAEQYF
TRBV29-1	TRBJ2-3	CSVEPGLGEDTQYF
TRBV4-3	TRBJ2-1	CASSQESTPKLYNEQFF
TRBV28	TRBJ1-2	CASNRGVHGYTF
TRBV27	TRBJ2-4	CASRFWTVIQYF
TRBV7-9	TRBJ2-7	CASSLVAGELSYEQYF
TRBV5-1	TRBJ2-5	CASSAEETQYF
TRBV7-4	TRBJ1-6	CASSPGSGVCSRGLKNSPLHF
TRBV6-5	TRBJ1-2	CASSRLGSLGNGYTF
TRBV7-2	TRBJ1-6	CASSTRWGRTNSPLHF
TRBV19	TRBJ2-4	CASSGLAVAKNIQYF
TRBV9	TRBJ2-5	CASSVGGSLQETQYF
TRBV30	TRBJ1-3	CAWRDRDRAISGNTIYF
TRBV6-5	TRBJ2-3	CASSSVSTDTQYF
TRBV20-1	TRBJ1-2	CSASDWVPGGYTF
TRBV12-3/TRBV12-4	TRBJ2-7	CASSLGYYEQYF
TRBV6-5	TRBJ1-2	CASTRGTSSYGYTF